This entry lists 9 T cell receptor beta chains sequenced from one sample in a study of blood T cells in healthy people across ages. For the second PCR, which ran for 7 to 11 cycles, a sample-barcoded 5' primer and a J-beta primer mix were used. In TCRdb, the 5' RACE reads were re-called with MiXCR into one record per CDR3 protein. The data show fewer than 2 million distinct CDR3 sequences, about two fifths seen once. Sequenced sample: blood. These receptors were collected from a human donor in good health.

This clonotype has more than one count but fewer than ten. The V and J genes are TRBV6-1 and TRBJ2-4, with 7 positions matching TRBD1. This CDR3 region has 15 residues. From germline, CDR1 is MNHNS and CDR2 SASEGT. V shed 8 bases, J shed 0 bases, and the junction held 7 bases outside the gene matches. CDR3 protein: CASLSGQLAKNIQYF. For the CDR3, the DNA is TGTGCCAGCCTCTCGGGACAGTTAGCCAAAAACATTCAGTACTTC.

This clonotype was observed a few times. This sequence joins TRBV29-1 and TRBJ2-3; no reliable D call. The germline V and J ends were trimmed by 5 bases and 4 bases, with 10 bases remaining between them. The germline gives CDR1 SQVTM, CDR2 ANQGSEA. CDR3 length: 12 residues. Written as DNA, the CDR3 is TGCAGCGTTACTAATAGGGCAGATACGCAGTATTTT. Translating gives CSVTNRADTQYF.

This chain connects TRBV4-3 to TRBJ2-3, with 7 bases aligning to TRBD2. From germline, CDR1 is LGHNA and CDR2 YSLEER. The CDR3 is 15 residues long. The junction had 8 bases not matched to a gene; V was cut back by 2 bases and J by 6 bases. The CDR3 region is CASSQNPGAGDTQYF. CDR3 sequence (DNA): TGCGCCAGCAGCCAAAATCCCGGAGCGGGGGATACGCAGTATTTT.

The CDR3 loop reads CASSPPISPYLGAGTGYTF. The CDR3, as DNA: TGTGCCAGCAGCCCACCTATTTCCCCTTACTTGGGAGCAGGGACGGGCTACACCTTC. The rearrangement uses TRBV11-2 and TRBJ1-2; a weak D match, TRBD1 (5 bases). Trimming took off 5 bases at V and 8 bases at J, with 33 bases between the two ends. CDR3 length: 19 residues. Germline lookup yields CDR1 SGHAT and CDR2 FQNNGV.

This clonotype was detected only a few times. This rearrangement joins TRBV29-1 to TRBJ1-5; D perhaps matches TRBD1 (6 bases). Trimming pared 7 bases from V and 5 bases from J, leaving 15 bases between. CDR1 is SQVTM, CDR2 ANQGSEA, per germline. The CDR3 consists of 13 residues. In nucleotides, the CDR3 is TGCAGCGCATCATCAGGGGTCGATCAGCCCCAGCATTTT. It encodes CSASSGVDQPQHF.

In its sample, this clonotype was seen many times. This chain uses TRBV4-3 with TRBJ2-5; D gene uncertain. This CDR3 is 13 amino acids long. V was trimmed by 0 bases and J by 5 bases, leaving 7 bases between them. Germline lookup yields CDR1 LGHNA and CDR2 YSLEER. CDR3 nucleotide sequence: TGCGCCAGCAGCCAAGATCGGCCGGAGACCCAGTACTTC. This encodes CASSQDRPETQYF.

The chain has TRBV6-2 or TRBV6-3 and TRBJ2-1, with 9 bases fitting TRBD1. The germline CDR1 and CDR2 sequences are MNHEY and SVGEGT. The CDR3 loop spans 15 amino acids. V shed 4 bases, J shed 6 bases, and the junction held 7 bases outside the gene matches. The CDR3, as DNA: TGTGCCAGCAGTTTCTACAGGGGGCGGGCCAATGAGCAGTTCTTC. Encoded protein: CASSFYRGRANEQFF.

This chain connects TRBV5-1 to TRBJ2-1, with a tentative D call TRBD2 (7 bases). Germline loops: CDR1 SGHRS, CDR2 YFSETQ. V was shortened by 0 bases and J by 8 bases, with 12 bases between the two germline ends. The CDR3 length is 14 residues. DNA of the CDR3: TGCGCCAGCAGCTTGGGGGAGGGGGACGATGAGCAGTTCTTC. This encodes CASSLGEGDDEQFF.

This clonotype was seen a handful of times. The rearrangement joins TRBV29-1 to TRBJ2-3; D may be TRBD1 (6 bases). The V and J ends lost 5 bases and 2 bases respectively, with 14 bases between them. The CDR3 is made up of 14 amino acids. Germline V gene lookup returns CDR1 SQVTM and CDR2 ANQGSEA. CDR3 amino acids: CSVLSGVNTDTQYF. CDR3 nucleotide sequence: TGCAGCGTTTTATCAGGGGTTAACACAGATACGCAGTATTTT.